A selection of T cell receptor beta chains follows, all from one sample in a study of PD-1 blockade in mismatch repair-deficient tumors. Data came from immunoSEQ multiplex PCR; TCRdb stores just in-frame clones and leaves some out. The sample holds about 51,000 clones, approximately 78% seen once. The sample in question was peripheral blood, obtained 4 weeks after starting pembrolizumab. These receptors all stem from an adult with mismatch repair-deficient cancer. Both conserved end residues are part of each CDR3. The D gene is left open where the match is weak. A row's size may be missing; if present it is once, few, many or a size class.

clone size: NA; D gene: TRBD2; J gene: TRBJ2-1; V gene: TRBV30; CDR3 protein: CAWSPGEGQFF; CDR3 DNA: TGTGCCTGGAGTCCCGGGGAGGGCCAGTTCTTC
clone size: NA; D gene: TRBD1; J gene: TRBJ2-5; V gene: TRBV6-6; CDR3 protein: CASSSQDRDRDETQYF; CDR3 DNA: TGTGCCAGCAGTTCTCAAGACCGGGACAGGGATGAGACCCAGTACTTC
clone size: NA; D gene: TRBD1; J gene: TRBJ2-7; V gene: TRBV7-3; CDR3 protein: CASSLEQGYEQYF; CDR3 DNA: TGTGCCAGCAGCTTAGAACAGGGGTACGAGCAGTACTTC
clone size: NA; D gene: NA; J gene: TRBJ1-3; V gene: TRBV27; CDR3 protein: CASPYGTGERGSGNTIYF; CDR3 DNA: TGTGCCAGTCCGTACGGGACGGGAGAACGCGGCTCTGGAAACACCATATATTTT
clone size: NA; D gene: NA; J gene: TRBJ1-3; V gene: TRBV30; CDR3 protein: CAWSSPASGNTIYF; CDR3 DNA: TGTGCCTGGAGCTCACCGGCCTCTGGAAACACCATATATTTT
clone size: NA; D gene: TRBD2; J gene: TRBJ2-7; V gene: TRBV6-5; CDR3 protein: CASSRAGGPYEQYF; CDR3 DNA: TGTGCCAGCAGCCGAGCGGGAGGACCCTACGAGCAGTACTTC
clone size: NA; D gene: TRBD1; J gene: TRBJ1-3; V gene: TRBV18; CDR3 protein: CASSQSGQGSGNTIYF; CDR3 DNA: TGTGCCAGCTCACAGTCGGGACAGGGGTCAGGAAACACCATATATTTT
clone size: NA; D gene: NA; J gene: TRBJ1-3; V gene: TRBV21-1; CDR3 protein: CASSVPGGGYSGNTIYF; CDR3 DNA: TGTGCCAGCAGCGTCCCAGGCGGGGGATACTCTGGAAACACCATATATTTT
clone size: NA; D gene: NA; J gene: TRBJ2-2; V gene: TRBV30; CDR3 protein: CAWSYPGGAGELFF; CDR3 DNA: TGTGCCTGGAGTTACCCCGGGGGCGCCGGGGAGCTGTTTTTT
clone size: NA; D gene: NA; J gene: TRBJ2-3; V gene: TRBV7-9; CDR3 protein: CASSYGGQRTDTQYF; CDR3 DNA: TGTGCCAGCAGCTACGGGGGGCAGAGGACAGATACGCAGTATTTT
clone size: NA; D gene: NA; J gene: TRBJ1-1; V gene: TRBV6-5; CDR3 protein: CASSSSRGEAFF; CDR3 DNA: TGTGCCAGCAGCTCCAGCAGGGGTGAAGCTTTCTTT
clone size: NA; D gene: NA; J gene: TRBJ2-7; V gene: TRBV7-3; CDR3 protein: CASSSLPQGQQYF; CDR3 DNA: TGTGCCAGCAGCTCCCTCCCACAGGGTCAGCAGTACTTC
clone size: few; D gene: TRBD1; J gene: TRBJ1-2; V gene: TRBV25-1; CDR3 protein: CASRGTGDGYTF; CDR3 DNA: TGTGCCAGCAGGGGGACAGGGGATGGCTACACCTTC
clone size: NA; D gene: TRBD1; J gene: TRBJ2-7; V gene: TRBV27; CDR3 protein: CASSLWGTGEDADEQYF; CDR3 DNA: TGTGCCAGCAGTTTATGGGGGACAGGGGAGGATGCCGACGAGCAGTACTTC
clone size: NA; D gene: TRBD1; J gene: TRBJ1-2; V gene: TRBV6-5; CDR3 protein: CASRQGVNGYTF; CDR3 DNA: TGTGCCAGCCGACAGGGGGTAAACGGCTACACCTTC
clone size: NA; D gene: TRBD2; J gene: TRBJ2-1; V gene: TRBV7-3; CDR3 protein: CASSLERLAVNEQFF; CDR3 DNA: TGTGCCAGCAGCTTAGAACGACTAGCGGTCAATGAGCAGTTCTTC
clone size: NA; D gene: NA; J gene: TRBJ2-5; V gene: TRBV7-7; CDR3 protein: CASSLGGVGETQYF; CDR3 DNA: TGTGCTAGCAGCTTAGGAGGGGTCGGGGAGACCCAGTACTTC
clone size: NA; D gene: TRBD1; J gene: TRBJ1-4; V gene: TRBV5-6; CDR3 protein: CASSLERQGDEKLFF; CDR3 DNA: TGTGCCAGCAGCTTGGAACGACAGGGCGACGAAAAACTGTTTTTT
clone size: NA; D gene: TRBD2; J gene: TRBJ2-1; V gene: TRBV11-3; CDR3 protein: CASSEAGDLWNEQFF; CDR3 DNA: TGTGCCAGCAGCGAAGCGGGAGACCTCTGGAATGAGCAGTTCTTC
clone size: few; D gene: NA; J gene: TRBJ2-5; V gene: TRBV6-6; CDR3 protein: CASSYSNHETQYF; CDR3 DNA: TGTGCCAGCAGTTACTCGAATCACGAGACCCAGTACTTC
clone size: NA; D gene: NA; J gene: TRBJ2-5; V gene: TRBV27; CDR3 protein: CASSLGRGETQYF; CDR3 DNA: TGTGCCAGCAGTTTAGGTAGGGGAGAGACCCAGTACTTC
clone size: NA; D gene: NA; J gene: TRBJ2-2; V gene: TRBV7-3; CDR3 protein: CASSTSPAGGGTGELFF; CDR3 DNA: TGTGCCAGCAGCACATCACCCGCCGGAGGGGGCACCGGGGAGCTGTTTTTT
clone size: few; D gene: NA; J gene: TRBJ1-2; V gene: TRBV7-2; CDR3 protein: CASSLEVVGYGYTF; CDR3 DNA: TGTGCCAGCAGCTTAGAGGTGGTTGGCTATGGCTACACCTTC
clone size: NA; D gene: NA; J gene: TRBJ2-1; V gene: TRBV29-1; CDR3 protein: CSVEGGRGSEQFF; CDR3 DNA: TGCAGCGTTGAAGGGGGTAGGGGTAGTGAGCAGTTCTTC
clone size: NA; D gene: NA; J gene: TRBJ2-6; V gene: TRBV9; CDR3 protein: CASSVDPKNSGANVLTF; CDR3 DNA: TGTGCCAGCAGCGTGGACCCGAAAAACTCTGGGGCCAACGTCCTGACTTTC
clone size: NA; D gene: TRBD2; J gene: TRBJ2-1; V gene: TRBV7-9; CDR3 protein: CASSPSGPYNEQFF; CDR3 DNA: TGTGCCAGCAGCCCTAGCGGACCGTACAATGAGCAGTTCTTC
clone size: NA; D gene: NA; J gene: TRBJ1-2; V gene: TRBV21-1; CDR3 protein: CASSGYRGYGYTF; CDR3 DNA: TGTGCCAGCAGCGGTTACAGGGGGTATGGCTACACCTTC
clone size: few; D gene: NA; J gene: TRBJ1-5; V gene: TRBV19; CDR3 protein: CASSERGDQPQHF; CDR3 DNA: TGTGCCAGTAGCGAAAGAGGGGATCAGCCCCAGCATTTT
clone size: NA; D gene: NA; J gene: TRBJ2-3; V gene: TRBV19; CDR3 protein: CASSTTRTIVTDTQYF; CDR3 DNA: TGTGCCAGTAGTACCACACGGACAATAGTCACAGATACGCAGTATTTT
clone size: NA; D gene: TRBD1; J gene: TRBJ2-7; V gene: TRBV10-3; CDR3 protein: CAISDRDRGRYEQYF; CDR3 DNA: TGTGCCATCAGTGACCGGGACAGGGGGCGGTACGAGCAGTACTTC
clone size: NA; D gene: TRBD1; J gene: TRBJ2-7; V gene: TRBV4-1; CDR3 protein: CASTPAAGTGGYEQYF; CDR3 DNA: TGCGCCAGCACCCCAGCAGCCGGGACAGGGGGCTACGAGCAGTACTTC
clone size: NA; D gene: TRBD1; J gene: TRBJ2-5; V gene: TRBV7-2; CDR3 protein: CASSQGAGETQYF; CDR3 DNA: TGTGCCAGCAGCCAGGGGGCCGGGGAGACCCAGTACTTC